One sample yielded the 19 T cell receptor beta chains listed below, sequenced in a study of cytomegalovirus exposure and HLA in healthy donors. Use of 60 Vbeta and 13 Jbeta primers characterized the PCR. Produced via immunoSEQ multiplex PCR; TCRdb's table is partial and in-frame only. The data hold more than 100,000 clones, with 80% observed a single time. Material for sequencing was PBMCs. These receptors all come from a female donor in good health and CMV-seropositive.

This chain links TRBV27 with TRBJ2-3, with D unclear. From germline, CDR1 is MNHEY and CDR2 SMNVEV (reference sequence). The CDR3 runs 12 residues. The CDR3 protein is CASALGTDTQYF. DNA for the CDR3: TGTGCTAGTGCTCTCGGTACAGATACGCAGTATTTT.

This clone was seen a handful of times. This rearrangement joins TRBV4-3 to TRBJ1-2, with 8 nucleotides matching TRBD1. The length of the CDR3 is 14 residues. Trimming removed 1 base from V and 3 bases from J; junction bases left unmatched: 1. CDR1 and CDR2 from the germline V gene are LGHNA and YSLEER. CDR3 in amino acids: CASSQVDRDYGYTF. CDR3 DNA: TGCGCCAGCAGCCAAGTGGACAGGGACTATGGCTACACCTTC.

The gene calls are TRBV6-5 and TRBJ1-2; maybe TRBD1 (6 bases). This CDR3 has 14 amino acids. Looked up from germline, CDR1 is MNHEY and CDR2 is SVGAGI. V lost 2 bases and J 3 bases, leaving 10 bases between the germline ends. The CDR3 loop is CASSYTRGDYGYTF. CDR3 sequence (DNA): TGTGCCAGCAGTTACACCAGGGGAGACTATGGCTACACCTTC.

The chain couples TRBV5-1 to TRBJ1-1; 7 nucleotides line up with TRBD1. The germline V gene encodes CDR1 SGHRS and CDR2 YFSETQ. The CDR3 has 14 residues. V was clipped by 2 bases and J by 4 bases; unmatched bases: 5. The CDR3 spells CASSLDRVSTEAFF. The DNA of the CDR3 is TGCGCCAGCAGCTTAGACAGGGTGTCCACTGAAGCTTTCTTT.

This chain joins TRBV5-5 and TRBJ2-7, with D possibly matching TRBD1 (5 bases). This CDR3 spans 14 amino acids. V was pared by 4 bases and J by 6 bases, with 17 bases between. Germline CDR1 and CDR2: SGHKS and YYEKEE (reference sequence). This CDR3 reads CASSLREGWTEQYF. In DNA, the CDR3 is TGTGCCAGCAGCCTCAGGGAAGGGTGGACCGAGCAGTACTTC.

V is TRBV30 and J is TRBJ1-6, with D unclear. The CDR3 is made up of 13 amino acids. CDR1 and CDR2 from the germline V gene are GTSNPN and SVGIG (reference sequence). The V end was cut by 4 bases, the J end by 10 bases, with 14 bases between. The CDR3 bases are TGTGCCTGGAACGGGGTCTCCGGCTCACCCCTCCACTTT. Amino acids: CAWNGVSGSPLHF.

This clone came up a few times. This sequence joins TRBV19 and TRBJ1-4, with D possibly TRBD1 on 6 matching bases. With 5 bases removed from V and 0 bases from J, the gap between germline ends came to 13 bases. The CDR3 is 16 amino acids. CDR1 LNHDA and CDR2 SQIVND come from the germline V gene (reference sequence). The CDR3 loop reads CASSPAGTPTNEKLFF. As DNA, the CDR3 is TGTGCCAGTAGTCCAGCCGGGACACCAACTAATGAAAAACTGTTTTTT.

The chain has TRBV5-1 and TRBJ1-4; TRBD1 aligns across 9 bases. Trimming at V came to 4 bases and at J to 7 bases, leaving 5 bases not matched to a gene. The CDR3 is 14 amino acids. Looked up from germline, CDR1 is SGHRS and CDR2 is YFSETQ. CDR3 in amino acids: CASSQGQGGEKLFF. The DNA of the CDR3 is TGCGCCAGCAGCCAGGGACAGGGAGGTGAAAAACTGTTTTTT.

This clone was detected only a few times. The chain employs TRBV6-6 and TRBJ1-2; the match to TRBD1 covers 7 bases. With 10 bases clipped from V and 4 bases from J, the junction kept 3 bases outside the gene matches. The CDR3 consists of 11 residues. The germline V gene encodes CDR1 MNHNY and CDR2 SVGAGI (reference sequence). CDR3 in DNA: TGTGCCATACAGGGGACCTATGGCTACACCTTC. The encoded protein is CAIQGTYGYTF.

Only a few counts were recorded for this clone. V and J are TRBV4-3 and TRBJ2-1; a weak D match, TRBD1 (6 bases). CDR1 and CDR2 (germline): LGHNA, YSLEER. The CDR3 is 14 amino acids. Trimming stripped 4 bases from V and 3 bases from J, with 10 bases between. In DNA form, the CDR3 reads TGCGCCAGCAGCCGACAGGAACACTACAATGAGCAGTTCTTC. Encoded protein: CASSRQEHYNEQFF.

This clone came up once. The genes are TRBV18 and TRBJ1-5, with a possible D match to TRBD1 (6 bases). The V and J ends lost 1 base and 5 bases respectively, with 9 bases between them. The CDR3 runs 14 residues. Germline V CDR1 and CDR2: KGHSH, LQKENI. The CDR3, as DNA: TGTGCCAGCTCACCACGAGGGGGGGATCAGCCCCAGCATTTT. Its translation: CASSPRGGDQPQHF.

The V gene is TRBV7-2, the J gene TRBJ2-7; D gene unclear. Germline V gene lookup returns CDR1 SGHTA and CDR2 FQGNSA. This CDR3 comprises 14 residues. V dropped 5 bases and J dropped 0 bases, with 11 bases sitting between them. The CDR3 DNA is TGTGCCAGCAGCCCTCCCCCTACCTCCTACGAGCAGTACTTC. This translates into CASSPPPTSYEQYF.

J is TRBJ2-3 and V is TRBV11-2, with D possibly being TRBD2 (6 bases). This CDR3 has 15 amino acids. Germline V lookup: CDR1 SGHAT, CDR2 FQNNGV. Trimming pared 3 bases from V and 4 bases from J, leaving 14 bases between. Written as DNA, the CDR3 is TGTGCCAGCAGCTTTCGGCTAGCGCGTTCAGATACGCAGTATTTT. This codes for CASSFRLARSDTQYF.

This clone has only a few counts. The chain recombines TRBV29-1 with TRBJ1-1; 8 bases line up with TRBD1. CDR3 length: 16 amino acids. V dropped 7 bases and J dropped 1; count of bases not matched to a gene: 14. Germline V gives CDR1 SQVTM, CDR2 ANQGSEA. The CDR3 spells CSARQGLYVRNTEAFF. Here the CDR3 DNA reads TGCAGCGCCCGACAGGGGCTTTACGTGAGGAACACTGAAGCTTTCTTT.

The V and J genes are TRBV5-1 and TRBJ2-1; tentative D call: TRBD1 (6 bases). Germline-derived CDR1 and CDR2 are SGHRS and YFSETQ. CDR3 size: 13 residues. Trimming left V 0 bases short and J 6 bases short, with 7 bases between. CDR3 protein: CASSLGQANEQFF. DNA for the CDR3: TGCGCCAGCAGCTTGGGACAGGCCAATGAGCAGTTCTTC.

The chain carries TRBV2 and TRBJ2-3; D is undetermined. The V end was cut by 2 bases, the J end by 4 bases, with 10 bases between. Per the germline V gene, CDR1 is SNHLY and CDR2 is FYNNEI. The CDR3 runs to 14 residues. The CDR3 DNA reads TGTGCCAGCAGTGAAAAAAGCCCGGCAGATACGCAGTATTTT. Translation: CASSEKSPADTQYF.

V gene TRBV7-2 combines with J gene TRBJ2-1; 8 bases agree with TRBD2. The germline V gene encodes CDR1 SGHTA and CDR2 FQGNSA. There are 16 residues in the CDR3. J was trimmed by 15 bases and V by 1 base; bases with no gene match: 17. This CDR3 is CASSLDPSGGNLRRFF. Here the CDR3 DNA reads TGTGCCAGCAGCTTAGACCCCAGCGGGGGAAACCTCCGCCGGTTCTTC.

The chain links TRBV7-2 to TRBJ2-1, with D maybe TRBD2 (7 bases). V shed 2 bases and J shed 5 bases, with 13 bases lying between them. The CDR3 consists of 15 residues. Germline values: CDR1 SGHTA, CDR2 FQGNSA. The CDR3 loop is CASSLSVGGHNEQFF. The CDR3 DNA sequence: TGTGCCAGCAGCTTATCGGTGGGGGGGCACAATGAGCAGTTCTTC.

This chain links TRBV27 with TRBJ2-7; possible D gene TRBD1, 6 bases. Trimming pared 0 bases from V and 4 bases from J, leaving 13 bases between. CDR1 is MNHEY and CDR2 is SMNVEV in the germline V gene (reference sequence). CDR3 size: 15 residues. The CDR3 protein is CASSLSLGTWYEQYF. DNA of the CDR3: TGTGCCAGCAGTTTATCCCTCGGGACATGGTACGAGCAGTACTTC.